The 25 T cell receptor beta chains in this list originate from one sample, sequenced in a study of blood T cell repertoires in COVID-19. Profiled with immunoSEQ multiplex PCR; TCRdb holds only in-frame clones, not every one. The sample contains about 250,000 clones, approximately 90% of which appear only once. The sequencing input was peripheral blood. The receptors stem from a woman aged 25 to 39 with active or convalescent COVID-19.

This sequence joins TRBV6-1 and TRBJ2-7; a weak D match, TRBD2 (5 bases). This CDR3 has 14 amino acids. CDR1 and CDR2 from the germline V gene are MNHNS and SASEGT. V lost 3 bases to trimming and J lost 2 bases, with 11 bases between them. Here the CDR3 DNA reads TGTGCCAGCAGTGACAGGTCGACTACCTACGAGCAGTACTTC. Translation: CASSDRSTTYEQYF.

This clone has only a few counts. The chain recombines TRBV3-1 (or the pseudogene TRBV3-2) with TRBJ1-3; TRBD1 matches 7 bases. The length of the CDR3 is 13 residues. V shed 8 bases and J 2 bases; nucleotides not matched to a gene: 3. Germline assignment: CDR1 LGHDT and CDR2 YNNKEL (reference sequence). In DNA, the CDR3 is TGTGCCAGCCGCAGGGGGACTGGAAACACCATATATTTT. Its protein is CASRRGTGNTIYF.

The CDR3 loop reads CASTRDSGRSSGANVLTF. As DNA, the CDR3 is TGTGCCAGTACCCGGGACAGCGGTAGGAGCTCTGGGGCCAACGTCCTGACTTTC. This chain links TRBV19 with TRBJ2-6; TRBD1 matches at 7 bases. J lost 0 bases, V lost 7 bases, and 12 bases had no gene match. The CDR3 consists of 18 residues. Germline V gene lookup returns CDR1 LNHDA and CDR2 SQIVND (reference sequence).

This chain uses TRBV29-1 with TRBJ2-7, with a weak D call TRBD1 (6 bases). Germline lookup yields CDR1 SQVTM and CDR2 ANQGSEA. This CDR3 has 12 amino acids. The ends were cut back, 5 bases at V and 5 bases at J, with 13 bases in the middle. The CDR3 is CSVPTQGHEQYF. In DNA, the CDR3 is TGCAGCGTTCCCACACAGGGCCACGAGCAGTACTTC.

V is TRBV4-1 and J is TRBJ1-2; 10 bases are a match to TRBD1. The CDR3 runs 17 residues. J was trimmed by 4 bases and V by 4 bases; bases with no gene match: 12. Germline V lookup: CDR1 MGHRA, CDR2 YSYEKL. The CDR3 bases are TGCGCCAGCAGCCTAATCCCCTTCGGACAGGGGGGCTATGGCTACACCTTC. Its protein product is CASSLIPFGQGGYGYTF.

This clone was found once. The chain links TRBV9 to TRBJ2-3; 11 bases fit TRBD2. V gave up 0 bases and J gave up 0 bases; unmatched junction bases: 6. The germline gives CDR1 SGDLS, CDR2 YYNGEE. The CDR3 extends over 18 amino acids. CDR3 amino acids: CASSVVGPSGGSTDTQYF. The CDR3 DNA follows: TGTGCCAGCAGCGTAGTTGGCCCTAGCGGGGGGAGCACAGATACGCAGTATTTT.

This chain links TRBV27 with TRBJ1-6; 7 nucleotides match TRBD1. There are 16 residues in the CDR3. V was pared by 5 bases and J by 4 bases, with 8 bases of the junction left unmatched. CDR1 and CDR2 (germline): MNHEY, SMNVEV (reference sequence). The CDR3 DNA is TGTGCCAGCAGTCTCCGACAGGGCCCGTATAATTCACCCCTCCACTTT. It specifies CASSLRQGPYNSPLHF.

This clone was detected a few times. The rearrangement links TRBV19 to TRBJ1-1; D is unclear. The V end was cut by 6 bases, the J end by 4 bases, with 12 bases between. The germline V gene encodes CDR1 LNHDA and CDR2 SQIVND (reference sequence). The CDR3 is 13 amino acids. The CDR3 is CASRWGGGTEAFF. The CDR3 nucleotides read TGTGCCAGTAGATGGGGAGGAGGCACTGAAGCTTTCTTT. The variable domain in full, with the rest retrieved from reference TRBV19 and TRBJ1-1, is DGGITQSPKYLFRKEGQNVTLSCEQNLNHDAMYWYRQDPGQGLRLIYYSQIVNDFQKGDIAEGYSVSREKKESFPLTVTSAQKNPTAFYLCASRWGGGTEAFFGQGTRLTVV.

V usage is TRBV30 and J usage is TRBJ1-1; D uncertain. The germline V gene has CDR1 GTSNPN and CDR2 SVGIG (reference sequence). The ends were cut back, 0 bases at V and 1 base at J, with 15 bases in the middle. This CDR3 spans 16 amino acids. CDR3 protein: CAWSVPWRSPNTEAFF. CDR3 in DNA: TGTGCCTGGAGTGTACCTTGGAGGTCCCCGAACACTGAAGCTTTCTTT.

In this sample, this clone turned up once. This sequence joins TRBV27 and TRBJ1-1, with D perhaps matching TRBD1 (5 bases). CDR1 MNHEY and CDR2 SMNVEV come from the germline V gene (reference sequence). This CDR3 is 15 amino acids long. Trimming left V 1 base short and J 4 bases short, with 13 bases between. The CDR3 sequence is CASSLWGVSSTEAFF. As DNA, the CDR3 is TGTGCCAGCAGTTTATGGGGCGTTTCATCCACTGAAGCTTTCTTT.

The chain joins TRBV6-1 to TRBJ1-2; 8 nucleotides align to TRBD1. CDR3 length: 15 residues. The V gene's germline CDR1 is MNHNS and CDR2 SASEGT. The trim removed 3 bases at V and 2 bases at J, leaving 5 bases unmatched. DNA of the CDR3: TGTGCCAGCAGTGAGGTGGCAGGGGGCAACTATGGCTACACCTTC. Amino acids: CASSEVAGGNYGYTF.

The chain carries TRBV27 and TRBJ1-5; D gene uncertain. The germline CDR1 and CDR2 sequences are MNHEY and SMNVEV (reference sequence). The V and J ends lost 4 bases and 8 bases respectively, with 12 bases between them. This CDR3 is 13 amino acids long. The chain's CDR3 is CASSYNGFEPQHF. The CDR3 DNA follows: TGTGCCAGCAGTTACAACGGGTTTGAGCCCCAGCATTTT.

V usage is TRBV27 and J usage is TRBJ1-1; D remains ambiguous. The CDR3 is 16 amino acids. Trimming left V 5 bases short and J 0 bases short, with 16 bases between. Germline V gene lookup returns CDR1 MNHEY and CDR2 SMNVEV (reference sequence). The CDR3 spells CASSPWLLQVNTEAFF. CDR3 nucleotide sequence: TGTGCCAGCAGTCCCTGGCTTTTACAAGTGAACACTGAAGCTTTCTTT.

This clone was seen a single time. J is TRBJ2-3 and V is TRBV7-8; possibly TRBD2 for D (5 bases). There are 15 residues in the CDR3. Deletions cut 8 bases from V and 0 bases from J, with 15 bases between. CDR1 is SGHVS, CDR2 FQNEAQ, per germline. This CDR3 is CASFSGVASTDTQYF. CDR3 DNA: TGTGCCAGCTTTTCCGGAGTAGCGAGCACAGATACGCAGTATTTT.

Comment on this clone: Other DNA sequences within the sample encode an identical CDR3. The chain is built from TRBV18 and TRBJ1-1; TRBD1 agrees at 9 bases. J lost 2 bases, V lost 3 bases, and 1 base had no gene match. The length of the CDR3 is 14 residues. Germline assignment: CDR1 KGHSH and CDR2 LQKENI. CDR3 sequence reads: CASSPGQGNTEAFF. CDR3 bases: TGTGCCAGCTCACCGGGACAGGGTAACACTGAAGCTTTCTTT.

This clone was found once. The chain has TRBV6-4 and TRBJ2-2, with D possibly matching TRBD2 (6 bases). The CDR3 is made up of 14 amino acids. V was cut by 5 bases and J by 2 bases, with 9 bases left in between. CDR1 is MRHNA and CDR2 is SNTAGT in the germline V gene. In nucleotides, the CDR3 is TGTGCCAGCAGTATAGCGGTTAACACCGGGGAGCTGTTTTTT. This encodes CASSIAVNTGELFF.

The chain is built from TRBV7-8 and TRBJ1-1, with 8 bases aligning to TRBD1. The CDR3 has 16 residues. CDR1 and CDR2 (germline): SGHVS, FQNEAQ. J lost 3 bases, V lost 3 bases, and 9 bases had no gene match. The CDR3 DNA is TGTGCCAGCAGCTTCGGACAGGGAGCGAAGTACACTGAAGCTTTCTTT. Amino acids: CASSFGQGAKYTEAFF.

The gene calls are TRBV7-2 and TRBJ1-2; D gene uncertain. In germline, CDR1 is SGHTA, CDR2 FQGNSA. CDR3 length equals 14 residues. The V end lost 1 base, the J end lost 8 bases, and 14 bases lay between the germline ends. The CDR3 spells CASSLEGGLGGYTF. As DNA, the CDR3 is TGTGCCAGCAGCTTAGAGGGAGGGCTTGGCGGCTACACCTTC.

The J gene is TRBJ1-4, the V gene TRBV29-1; possible D gene TRBD1, 6 bases. V gave up 7 bases and J gave up 7 bases, with 22 bases separating them. The CDR3 has 15 amino acids. Germline V CDR1 and CDR2: SQVTM, ANQGSEA. CDR3 nucleotide sequence: TGCAGCGCCCGAAACTCCAGGGGATTGAGTGAAAAACTGTTTTTT. Translation: CSARNSRGLSEKLFF.

The V and J genes are TRBV11-3 and TRBJ2-3, with 7 bases fitting TRBD1. V lost 0 bases to trimming and J lost 2 bases; unmatched junction nucleotides: 14. Germline assignment: CDR1 SGHNT and CDR2 YENEEA. The CDR3 is 19 residues long. The CDR3 coding sequence is TGTGCCAGCAGCTTAGATCGGGACAGCGAACACCACTACACAGATACGCAGTATTTT. Its protein is CASSLDRDSEHHYTDTQYF.

Only one count was recorded for this clone. The J gene is TRBJ1-4, the V gene TRBV19; D is unclear. Germline assignment: CDR1 LNHDA and CDR2 SQIVND (reference sequence). Deletions cut 5 bases from V and 9 bases from J, with 13 bases between. The CDR3 has 13 amino acids. The CDR3 nucleotides are TGTGCCAGTAGTCCCGGGGTGAGGCAAAAACTGTTTTTT. It translates to CASSPGVRQKLFF.

The chain employs TRBV5-1 and TRBJ2-3; tentatively, D is TRBD2 (6 bases). This CDR3 has 15 residues. With 7 bases removed from V and 1 base from J, the gap between germline ends came to 16 bases. Germline CDR1 is SGHRS and CDR2 is YFSETQ. The CDR3, as DNA: TGCGCCAGCGCAGCCAGCGGGCCTCGCACAGATACGCAGTATTTT. Translation: CASAASGPRTDTQYF. Full variable domain (remainder filled in from reference TRBV5-1 and TRBJ2-3): KAGVTQTPRYLIKTRGQQVTLSCSPISGHRSVSWYQQTPGQGLQFLFEYFSETQRNKGNFPGRFSGRQFSNSRSEMNVSTLELGDSALYLCASAASGPRTDTQYFGPGTRLTVL.

The count of this clone is one. V gene TRBV6-6 combines with J gene TRBJ2-7; D might be TRBD1 (5 bases). The CDR3 runs 13 residues. Germline values: CDR1 MNHNY, CDR2 SVGAGI (reference sequence). The ends were cut back, 6 bases at V and 3 bases at J, with 12 bases in the middle. CDR3 region: CASSRTKDYEQYF. The DNA of the CDR3 is TGTGCCAGCAGCCGGACAAAAGACTACGAGCAGTACTTC.

The chain employs TRBV19 and TRBJ2-1, with a possible D match to TRBD1 (6 bases). Per germline, CDR1 LNHDA and CDR2 SQIVND (reference sequence). This CDR3 spans 15 amino acids. Trimming took off 3 bases at V and 6 bases at J, with 15 bases between the two ends. CDR3 bases: TGTGCCAGTAGTATGGTGCAGGGGAAGCGCAATGAGCAGTTCTTC. This encodes CASSMVQGKRNEQFF.

The genes are TRBV19 and TRBJ1-2, with 7 positions matching TRBD1. The CDR3 contains 14 residues. The ends lost 5 bases at V and 2 bases at J; junction bases unmatched: 5. Looked up from germline, CDR1 is LNHDA and CDR2 is SQIVND (reference sequence). CDR3 residues: CASSVRDRNYGYTF. CDR3 nucleotide sequence: TGTGCCAGTAGTGTCCGGGACAGAAACTATGGCTACACCTTC.